Listed here is a single T cell receptor (beta chain). Its antigen is as yet unknown. Study-level findings and limits: Tumor Treg TCRs overlapped most with tumor naive CD4+ cells.

TCRdb passed the 5' RACE reads through MiXCR, listing each CDR3 protein once. The sample has thousands of distinct CDR3 sequences, 60% seen once. V shed 2 bases and J shed 8 bases, with 10 bases lying between them. The CDR3 totals 12 residues. Germline V gene data show CDR1 as SGHRS and CDR2 as YFSETQ. CD4+CD45RO+CD25- cells were isolated as memory CD4+ T cells. The sequencing input was tumor-infiltrating memory CD4+ T cells sorted from the breast tumor. As to subset: memory CD4+ T cells, CD4+CD45RO+CD25-. This chain joins TRBV5-1 and TRBJ1-2; D is unresolved. The clonotype was recovered from a female donor with breast cancer. CDR3 sequence: CASSFGTGGYTF. The CDR3 DNA sequence: TGCGCCAGCAGCTTCGGTACGGGGGGCTACACCTTC.